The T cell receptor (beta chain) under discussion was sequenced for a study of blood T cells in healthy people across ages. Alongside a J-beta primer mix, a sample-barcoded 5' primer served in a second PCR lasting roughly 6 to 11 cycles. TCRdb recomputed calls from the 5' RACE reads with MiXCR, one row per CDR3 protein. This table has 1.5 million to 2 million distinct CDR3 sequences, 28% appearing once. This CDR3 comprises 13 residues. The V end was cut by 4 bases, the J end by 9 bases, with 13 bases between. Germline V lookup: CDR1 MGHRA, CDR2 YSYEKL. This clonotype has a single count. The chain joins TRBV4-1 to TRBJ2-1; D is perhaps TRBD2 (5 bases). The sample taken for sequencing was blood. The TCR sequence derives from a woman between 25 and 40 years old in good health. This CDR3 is CASSPLGLSEQFF. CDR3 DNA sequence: TGCGCCAGCAGCCCCCTAGGACTCAGTGAGCAGTTCTTC.